This T cell receptor beta chain was identified during a study of T cell responses to AZD1222 COVID-19 vaccine. Repertoires were generated with immunoSEQ multiplex PCR, while TCRdb's copy carries only in-frame clones and drops some. The sample shows fewer than 130,000 clones, approximately 90% of them seen only once. The sequence was obtained from an adult who received the AZD1222 COVID-19 vaccine. The sample here was peripheral blood, taken 28 days after the second AZD1222 dose.

The CDR3 DNA follows: TGTGCCAGCAGCTTAGTGTTCGGGGGCTCCTACAATGAGCAGTTCTTC. It specifies CASSLVFGGSYNEQFF. This sequence joins TRBV7-6 and TRBJ2-1, with a weak D call TRBD2 (6 bases). Trimming left V 1 base short and J 0 bases short, with 10 bases between. Per germline, CDR1 SGHVS and CDR2 FNYEAQ. CDR3 length equals 16 residues.